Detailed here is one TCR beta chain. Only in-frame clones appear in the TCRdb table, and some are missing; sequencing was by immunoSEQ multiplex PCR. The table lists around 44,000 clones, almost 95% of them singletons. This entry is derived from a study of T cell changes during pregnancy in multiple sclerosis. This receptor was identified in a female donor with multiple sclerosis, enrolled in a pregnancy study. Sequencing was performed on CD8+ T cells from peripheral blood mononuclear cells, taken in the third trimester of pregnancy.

CDR3 protein: CASSPRSSTDTQYF. DNA of the CDR3: TGTGCCAGCAGCCCCCGGTCTAGCACAGATACGCAGTATTTT. This chain links TRBV14 with TRBJ2-3, with D uncertain. The germline V and J ends were trimmed by 4 bases and 0 bases, with 8 bases remaining between them. The CDR3 covers 14 residues. The germline CDR1 and CDR2 sequences are SGHDN and FVKESK.